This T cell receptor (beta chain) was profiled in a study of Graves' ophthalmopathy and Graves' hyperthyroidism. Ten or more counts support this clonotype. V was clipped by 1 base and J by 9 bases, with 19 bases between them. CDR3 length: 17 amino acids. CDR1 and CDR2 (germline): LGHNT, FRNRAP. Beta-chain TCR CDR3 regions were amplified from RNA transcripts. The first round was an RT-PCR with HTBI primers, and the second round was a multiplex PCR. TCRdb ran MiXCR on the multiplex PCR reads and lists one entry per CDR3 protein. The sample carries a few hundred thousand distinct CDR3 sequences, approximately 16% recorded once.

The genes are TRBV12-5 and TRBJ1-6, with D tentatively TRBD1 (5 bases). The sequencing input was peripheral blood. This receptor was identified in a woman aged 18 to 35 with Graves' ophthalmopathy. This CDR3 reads CASGLGTRQMPTSPLHF. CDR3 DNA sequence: TGTGCTAGTGGTTTGGGGACCCGACAGATGCCCACTTCACCCCTCCACTTT.